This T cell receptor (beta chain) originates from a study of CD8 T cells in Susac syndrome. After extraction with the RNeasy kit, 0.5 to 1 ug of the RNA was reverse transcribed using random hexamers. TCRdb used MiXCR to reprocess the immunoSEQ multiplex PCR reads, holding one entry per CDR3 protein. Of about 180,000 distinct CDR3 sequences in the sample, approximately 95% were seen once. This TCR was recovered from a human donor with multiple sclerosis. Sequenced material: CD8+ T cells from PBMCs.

In DNA form, the CDR3 reads TGTGCCAGCAGCTTAGTGGGGGCGGGGGCCAACGTCCTGACTTTC. This codes for CASSLVGAGANVLTF. The chain recombines TRBV7-6 with TRBJ2-6; maybe TRBD1 (6 bases). The germline V gene encodes CDR1 SGHVS and CDR2 FNYEAQ. V was clipped by 1 base and J by 4 bases, with 8 bases between them. This CDR3 has 15 residues.